The next 24 T cell receptor beta chains were all read from a single sample in a study of cytomegalovirus exposure and HLA in healthy donors. Primers included in the PCR were 60 Vbeta and 13 Jbeta primers. Repertoires were generated with immunoSEQ multiplex PCR, while TCRdb's copy carries only in-frame clones and drops some. The repertoire holds roughly 88,000 clones, with around three quarters as singletons. The specimen sequenced was PBMCs. The receptors stem from a man under 40 in good health and CMV-seropositive.

The chain links TRBV5-1 to TRBJ1-3; 10 bases line up with TRBD1. J was trimmed by 8 bases and V by 4 bases; bases with no gene match: 6. The CDR3 extends over 14 amino acids. CDR1 is SGHRS, CDR2 YFSETQ, per germline. CDR3 protein: CASSTTGGRDTIYF. The CDR3 coding sequence is TGCGCCAGCAGCACGACAGGGGGCCGGGACACCATATATTTT.

V and J are TRBV5-1 and TRBJ2-3; TRBD2 agrees at 13 bases. The CDR3 consists of 15 residues. With V trimmed by 5 bases and J by 8 bases, 8 bases remained unmatched. In germline, CDR1 is SGHRS, CDR2 YFSETQ. The CDR3 sequence is CASRPTGLAGVTQYF. In DNA, the CDR3 is TGCGCCAGCAGGCCAACCGGACTAGCGGGAGTTACGCAGTATTTT.

The rearrangement links TRBV4-3 to TRBJ1-2; D remains ambiguous. The CDR3 runs 16 residues. The ends were cut back, 0 bases at V and 3 bases at J, with 14 bases in the middle. Looked up from germline, CDR1 is LGHNA and CDR2 is YSLEER. Written as DNA, the CDR3 is TGCGCCAGCAGCCAAGATCGGGGTCAGGCGCACTATGGCTACACCTTC. Translating it yields CASSQDRGQAHYGYTF.

The gene calls are TRBV11-2 and TRBJ2-5, with D possibly being TRBD2 (6 bases). The CDR3 loop spans 13 amino acids. Trimming took off 1 base at V and 9 bases at J, with 12 bases between the two ends. CDR1 and CDR2 from the germline V gene are SGHAT and FQNNGV. CDR3 in amino acids: CASSLGGAAAQYF. The CDR3 DNA reads as TGTGCCAGCAGCTTAGGCGGGGCTGCGGCCCAGTACTTC.

The CDR3 region is CASSLSTGTAYNEQFF. As DNA, the CDR3 is TGTGCCAGCAGTTTATCGACCGGGACAGCGTACAATGAGCAGTTCTTC. The chain carries TRBV27 and TRBJ2-1; 7 bases are a match to TRBD1. The J segment lost 4 bases and the V segment lost 0 bases, leaving 6 bases of the junction unmatched. Germline V CDR1 and CDR2: MNHEY, SMNVEV (reference sequence). The CDR3 spans 16 residues.

This clone was recorded a few times. This sequence joins TRBV6-4 and TRBJ2-3; 12 bases line up with TRBD2. This CDR3 region has 15 residues. The V segment lost 4 bases and the J segment 3 bases; nucleotides outside the gene matches: 2. Germline lookup yields CDR1 MRHNA and CDR2 SNTAGT. CDR3 nucleotide sequence: TGTGCCAGCAGTGCGCTAGCGGGGGGGACAGATACGCAGTATTTT. Translation: CASSALAGGTDTQYF.

The V gene is TRBV6-4, the J gene TRBJ2-6, with unresolved D. The germline V gene encodes CDR1 MRHNA and CDR2 SNTAGT. This CDR3 region has 15 residues. The V and J ends lost 0 bases and 0 bases respectively, with 3 bases between them. The chain's CDR3 is CASSDSLSGANVLTF. CDR3 nucleotide sequence: TGTGCCAGCAGTGACTCACTCTCTGGGGCCAACGTCCTGACTTTC.

This clone appeared a single time. V gene TRBV6-1 combines with J gene TRBJ1-2; D may be TRBD1 (6 bases). Germline V lookup: CDR1 MNHNS, CDR2 SASEGT. CDR3 size: 15 residues. Trimming pared 3 bases from V and 4 bases from J, leaving 15 bases between. For the CDR3, the DNA is TGTGCCAGCAGTGACCGGGACATTCTTTTCTATGGCTACACCTTC. Its protein is CASSDRDILFYGYTF.

The chain joins TRBV27 to TRBJ2-7; 7 bases fit TRBD1. This CDR3 contains 14 residues. V shed 4 bases and J 5 bases; nucleotides not matched to a gene: 8. Germline CDR1 reads MNHEY; CDR2 reads SMNVEV (reference sequence). The CDR3 spells CASSWGDRVHEQYF. Written as DNA, the CDR3 is TGTGCCAGCAGTTGGGGCGACAGGGTTCACGAGCAGTACTTC.

CDR3 sequence (DNA): TGTGCCAGCAGCGGTACTAGTAGGCAGTTCTTC. Its protein is CASSGTSRQFF. The chain employs TRBV9 and TRBJ2-1; tentatively, D is TRBD2 (5 bases). Deletions cut 3 bases from V and 12 bases from J, with 10 bases between. This CDR3 region has 11 residues. Germline V CDR1 and CDR2: SGDLS, YYNGEE.

The chain recombines TRBV5-5 with TRBJ2-2, with a weak D call TRBD1 (7 bases). CDR1 and CDR2 from the germline V gene are SGHKS and YYEKEE (reference sequence). V shed 2 bases and J shed 4 bases, with 15 bases lying between them. CDR3 size: 16 residues. CDR3: CASSFAGTAGTGELFF. The CDR3 nucleotides are TGTGCCAGCAGCTTCGCCGGGACAGCGGGCACCGGGGAGCTGTTTTTT.

This clone appeared once. The V gene is TRBV5-1, the J gene TRBJ1-1, with a possible D match to TRBD1 (5 bases). The CDR3 spans 14 residues. V was pared by 4 bases and J by 11 bases, with 21 bases between. In germline, CDR1 is SGHRS, CDR2 YFSETQ. The DNA of the CDR3 is TGCGCCAGCAGCATTCAGGGTAACACTGATCGCGCTTTCTTT. Protein: CASSIQGNTDRAFF.

The rearrangement uses TRBV5-4 and TRBJ2-5, with 12 nucleotides matching TRBD2. V trimming: 4 bases; J trimming: 4 bases; junction bases outside the gene matches: 2. The V gene's germline CDR1 is SGHNT and CDR2 YYREEE (reference sequence). The CDR3 is 14 residues long. This chain's CDR3 is CASSRGLAGETQYF. CDR3 DNA: TGTGCCAGCAGCAGGGGACTAGCGGGAGAGACCCAGTACTTC.

This chain links TRBV7-2 with TRBJ2-7; 9 bases agree with TRBD2. This CDR3 is 16 amino acids long. The germline V gene has CDR1 SGHTA and CDR2 FQGNSA. Germline trimming cut 1 base from V and 5 bases from J; bases unmatched to any gene: 9. CDR3 protein: CASSLEWSGRTNEQYF. The CDR3 DNA reads TGTGCCAGCAGCTTAGAGTGGAGCGGGAGGACGAACGAGCAGTACTTC. The whole variable domain, remainder taken from reference TRBV7-2 and TRBJ2-7, is GAGVSQSPSNKVTEKGKDVELRCDPISGHTALYWYRQSLGQGLEFLIYFQGNSAPDKSGLPSDRFSAERTGGSVSTLTIQRTQQEDSAVYLCASSLEWSGRTNEQYFGPGTRLTVT.

This chain uses TRBV6-1 with TRBJ1-5; D perhaps matches TRBD1 (6 bases). Looked up from germline, CDR1 is MNHNS and CDR2 is SASEGT. Trimming stripped 8 bases from V and 7 bases from J, with 12 bases between. The CDR3 runs 12 residues. In DNA, the CDR3 is TGTGCCAGCGAAGGGCAGGGGCAGCCCCAGCATTTT. Translated: CASEGQGQPQHF.

The rearrangement joins TRBV5-4 to TRBJ2-1; D may be TRBD1 (6 bases). V shed 2 bases and J shed 7 bases, with 16 bases lying between them. This CDR3 region has 15 residues. The germline CDR1 and CDR2 sequences are SGHNT and YYREEE (reference sequence). CDR3 region: CASSLETGPLNEQFF. The CDR3 nucleotides read TGTGCCAGCAGCTTAGAAACAGGGCCCTTGAATGAGCAGTTCTTC.

The chain couples TRBV11-2 to TRBJ2-2; 11 bases fit TRBD2. V shed 6 bases, J shed 5 bases, and the junction held 8 bases outside the gene matches. The CDR3 has 16 residues. CDR1 SGHAT and CDR2 FQNNGV come from the germline V gene. As DNA, the CDR3 is TGTGCCAGCAGGGTAGCGGGAGGGGTGTTTACCGGGGAGCTGTTTTTT. Protein product: CASRVAGGVFTGELFF.

This sequence joins TRBV10-2 and TRBJ2-1, with 10 bases fitting TRBD1. Germline values: CDR1 WSHSY, CDR2 SAAADI. Trimming at V came to 0 bases and at J to 8 bases, leaving 4 bases not matched to a gene. This CDR3 contains 15 residues. CDR3 region: CASSESRDRGHEQFF. The CDR3 nucleotides read TGCGCCAGCAGTGAGTCTCGAGACAGGGGGCATGAGCAGTTCTTC.

Only one count was recorded for this clone. The rearrangement uses TRBV19 and TRBJ1-2; 8 nucleotides agree with TRBD1. The V gene end was trimmed by 8 bases and the J gene end by 5 bases; junction bases not matched to a gene: 4. The CDR3 contains 12 residues. In germline, CDR1 is LNHDA, CDR2 SQIVND (reference sequence). The CDR3 protein is CASGDRGYGYTF. Written as DNA, the CDR3 is TGTGCCAGTGGCGACAGGGGTTATGGCTACACCTTC.

This sequence joins TRBV4-1 and TRBJ2-5; D might be TRBD1 (6 bases). The CDR3 is made up of 16 amino acids. Trimming left V 3 bases short and J 0 bases short, with 14 bases between. Germline CDR1 and CDR2: MGHRA and YSYEKL. CDR3 sequence: CASSHKGVMYQETQYF. As DNA, the CDR3 is TGCGCCAGCAGCCATAAGGGGGTTATGTACCAAGAGACCCAGTACTTC.

The V gene is TRBV7-3, the J gene TRBJ2-3; D uncertain. CDR1 SGHTA and CDR2 FQGTGA come from the germline V gene. This CDR3 contains 12 residues. The V end was cut by 5 bases, the J end by 8 bases, with 11 bases between. CDR3 bases: TGTGCCAGCAGCGACTTCGTCGGTACGCAGTATTTT. As protein: CASSDFVGTQYF.

V is TRBV7-3 and J is TRBJ2-1, with TRBD2 matching 7 bases. This CDR3 has 14 amino acids. V was pared by 3 bases and J by 1 base, with 0 bases of the junction left unmatched. The germline V gene encodes CDR1 SGHTA and CDR2 FQGTGA. CDR3: CASSFSGSYNEQFF. The CDR3 nucleotides read TGTGCCAGCAGCTTTAGCGGGTCCTACAATGAGCAGTTCTTC.

The chain joins TRBV28 to TRBJ2-7; 10 bases fit TRBD2. The CDR3 loop spans 15 amino acids. J was trimmed by 4 bases and V by 3 bases; bases with no gene match: 6. Germline V gene lookup returns CDR1 MDHEN and CDR2 SYDVKM. The CDR3 here is CASSLGSGRSYEQYF. The CDR3 nucleotides are TGTGCCAGCAGTTTGGGTAGCGGGAGGTCGTACGAGCAGTACTTC.

This clone came up once. The chain uses TRBV7-6 and TRBJ2-5; D not resolved. Germline V lookup: CDR1 SGHVS, CDR2 FNYEAQ. The CDR3 covers 12 residues. With 5 bases removed from V and 4 bases from J, the gap between germline ends came to 8 bases. The CDR3 region is CASSNPGETQYF. The CDR3 bases are TGTGCCAGCAGCAATCCAGGAGAGACCCAGTACTTC.